This TCR beta chain was obtained from a study of neurological immune-mediated disorders. Whole-study results and caveats: Expansion of TCR clones was greatest in HTLV-1-associated myelopathy and smallest in multiple sclerosis, where it fell below that of healthy controls. The study found no CDR3 amino acid sequences shared by expanded clones across subjects, suggesting private repertoires in all groups.

The germline V gene has CDR1 GTSNPN and CDR2 SVGIG (reference sequence). The ends were cut back, 4 bases at V and 3 bases at J, with 16 bases in the middle. This CDR3 contains 15 residues. This clonotype has a count of ten or more. Its antigen is undetermined. As for the cDNA, it was generated by 5'RACE with 10-nucleotide random UMIs. MiXCR, run by TCRdb on the 5' RACE reads, gives a single entry per CDR3 protein. The table has approximately 68,000 distinct CDR3 sequences, about 5% seen once; the top ten hold about 2.2%. PBMCs stored at -80 C, numbering 2 million, were the origin of the unsorted libraries.

The chain links TRBV30 to TRBJ1-5; the D gene is possibly TRBD1 (6 bases). The sample taken for sequencing was PBMCs. This sequence was found in a woman aged 70-85 years with multiple sclerosis. CDR3 bases: TGTGCCTGGACAACAGGGATATCTTCCAATCAGCCCCAGCATTTT. Translating it yields CAWTTGISSNQPQHF.